This record covers a single T cell receptor beta chain. The CDR3 length is 14 residues. The V gene's germline CDR1 is MNHEY and CDR2 SMNVEV (reference sequence). With 6 bases removed from V and 4 bases from J, the gap between germline ends came to 15 bases. The sample is drawn from a study of cytomegalovirus exposure and HLA in healthy donors. Sequenced by immunoSEQ multiplex PCR; TCRdb stores in-frame clones only, minus some. The sample holds under 150,000 clones; around four fifths are singletons and the top ten take roughly 1.4%. The TCR originated in a woman in her thirties in good health and CMV-seronegative. The chain uses TRBV27 and TRBJ1-2; tentative D call: TRBD1 (6 bases). The specimen was PBMCs. CDR3: CASSTGSWSYGYTF. CDR3 sequence (DNA): TGTGCCAGCAGCACAGGGTCATGGAGCTATGGCTACACCTTC.